The source of this T cell receptor beta chain is a study of cytomegalovirus exposure and HLA in healthy donors. The wider study: Both the 120 validation repertoires and the approximately 670 first-cohort repertoires used the same platform, as reported by a later analysis. The study, taken as a whole, reports: A few chains tied to CMV proved CMV antigen-specific in vitro. Associated with cytomegalovirus, according to the listing, were 150 to 200 TCR beta chains. Subsequent analysis of the roughly 120 validation repertoires found a tendency for first-cohort TCR clusters to co-occur.

About this clone: Its antigen is not identified.

The table came from immunoSEQ multiplex PCR; TCRdb's copy has only in-frame clones and leaves some out. The sample gives 110,000 to 150,000 clones, less than 95% of which show up once; 1.5% to 2% is in the top ten. The sequence came from a young man in good health and CMV-seropositive. Sequenced input: PBMCs.

This CDR3 is CASKDGTGEQYF. Here the CDR3 DNA reads TGTGCCAGCAAAGACGGAACCGGGGAGCAGTACTTC. The chain combines TRBV6-6 with TRBJ2-7; D remains ambiguous. The V end was cut by 7 bases, the J end by 7 bases, with 14 bases between. CDR3 length: 12 residues. Germline CDR1 reads MNHNY; CDR2 reads SVGAGI (reference sequence).